The present entry profiles one T cell receptor beta chain with its context. What it binds is unknown. This entry comes from a study of vaccination and CD4 T cells after COVID-19. Study-level background: A CEFX pool, an HIV-1 Nef pool, or no peptide went to control cultures.

Treatment given: roughly 11-day PBMC culture with coronavirus spike peptide pools or control peptides (ViraFEST assay). ViraFEST sequenced TCRs after peptide-pool expansion of antigen-specific T cells. The Oncomine TCR Beta short-read assay was applied to DNA of cultured CD4+ T cells. Using the QIAamp micro DNA kit, genomic DNA was extracted from the CD4+ T cells that had been cultured. Each CDR3 protein gets one entry after TCRdb re-called the PCR reads with MiXCR. There are roughly 21,000 distinct CDR3 sequences in the sample; 62% occur only once, and roughly 23% lies in the top ten. Germline CDR1 is LNHDA and CDR2 is SQIVND (reference sequence). This CDR3 is built from 13 residues. With 7 bases removed from V and 6 bases from J, the gap between germline ends came to 16 bases.

This chain connects TRBV19 to TRBJ2-7, with D perhaps matching TRBD1 or TRBD2 (7 bases each). Material: CD4+ T cells from blood, cultured in vitro, obtained before SARS-CoV-2 vaccination. This clonotype was obtained from a human donor who received a COVID-19 vaccine. The CDR3 region is CASKRQGGSEQYF. The CDR3 bases are TGTGCCAGTAAGAGGCAGGGGGGGTCCGAGCAGTACTTC. Based on the CDR3 plus reference TRBV19 and TRBJ2-7, the full variable domain is DGGITQSPKYLFRKEGQNVTLSCEQNLNHDAMYWYRQDPGQGLRLIYYSQIVNDFQKGDIAEGYSVSREKKESFPLTVTSAQKNPTAFYLCASKRQGGSEQYFGPGTRLTVT.